The present T cell receptor (beta chain) was sequenced within a study of cytomegalovirus exposure and HLA in healthy donors. Germline CDR1 reads GTSNPN; CDR2 reads SVGIG (reference sequence). Trimming cost V 8 bases and J 5 bases; bases outside gene matches: 8. The CDR3 consists of 13 residues. The study's findings and limits: A missense variant in DCLRE1C was later tied to TCR beta V- and J-gene trimming. The investigators catalogued 150 or so TCR beta chains as cytomegalovirus-associated.

In the case of this clone: Its target is unknown.

PCR employed 60 Vbeta and 13 Jbeta primers. Sequencing was performed with immunoSEQ multiplex PCR; in TCRdb, only in-frame clones are kept and a portion is missing. The repertoire table contains some 75,000 clones. The source material was PBMCs. The rearrangement uses TRBV30 and TRBJ2-1, with 8 bases fitting TRBD2. The receptor comes from a boy younger than 18 in good health and CMV-seronegative. CDR3 in DNA: TGTGCCGGAACCGGGGGGGCCCACAATGAGCAGTTCTTC. Protein sequence: CAGTGGAHNEQFF.